The T cell receptor (beta chain) described here comes from a study of cytomegalovirus exposure and HLA in healthy donors. Points on this clone: Its target is not known.

Germline assignment: CDR1 MGHRA and CDR2 YSYEKL. The CDR3 extends over 16 amino acids. Germline trimming cut 0 bases from V and 9 bases from J; bases unmatched to any gene: 6. It was with 60 Vbeta and 13 Jbeta primers that the PCR ran. The protocol was immunoSEQ multiplex PCR, while the TCRdb copy is restricted to in-frame clones and leaves out a portion. The sample holds about 120,000 clones, about 74% seen once. Whole-study findings and limits: Sequencing artifact likely explains a cluster of highly shared sequence variants.

V and J are TRBV4-1 and TRBJ1-6, with 9 bases fitting TRBD1. The clonotype originates from a man younger than 45 in good health and CMV-seropositive. The sequenced sample consisted of PBMCs. CDR3 sequence (DNA): TGCGCCAGCAGCCAAGACAGACAGGGGGTATTTTCACCCCTCCACTTT. Protein: CASSQDRQGVFSPLHF.